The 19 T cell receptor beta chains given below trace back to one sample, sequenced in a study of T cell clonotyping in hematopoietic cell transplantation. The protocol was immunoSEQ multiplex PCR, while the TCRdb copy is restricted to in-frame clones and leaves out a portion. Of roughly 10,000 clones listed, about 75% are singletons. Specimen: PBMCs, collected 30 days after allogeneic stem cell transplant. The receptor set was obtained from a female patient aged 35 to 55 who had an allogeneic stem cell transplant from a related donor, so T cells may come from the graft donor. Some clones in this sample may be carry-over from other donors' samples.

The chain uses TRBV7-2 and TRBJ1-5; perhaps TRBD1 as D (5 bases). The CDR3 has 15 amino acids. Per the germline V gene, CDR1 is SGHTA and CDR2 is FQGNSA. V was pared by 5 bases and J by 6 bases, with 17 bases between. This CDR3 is CASSPGPQRTQPQHF. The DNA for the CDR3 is TGTGCCAGCAGCCCGGGACCCCAAAGGACTCAGCCCCAGCATTTT.

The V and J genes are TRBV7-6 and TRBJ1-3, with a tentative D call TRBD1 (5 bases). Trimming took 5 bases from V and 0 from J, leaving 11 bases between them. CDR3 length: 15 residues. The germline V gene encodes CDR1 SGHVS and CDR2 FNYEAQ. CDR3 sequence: CASSLTGSSGNTIYF. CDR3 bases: TGTGCCAGCAGCCTAACAGGTTCCTCTGGAAACACCATATATTTT.

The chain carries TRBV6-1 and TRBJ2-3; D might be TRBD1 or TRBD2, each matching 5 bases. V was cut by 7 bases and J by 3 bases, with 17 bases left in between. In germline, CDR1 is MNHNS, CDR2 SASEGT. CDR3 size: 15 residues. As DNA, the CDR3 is TGTGCCAGCACCAGGGACCACATCCCAACAGATACGCAGTATTTT. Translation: CASTRDHIPTDTQYF.

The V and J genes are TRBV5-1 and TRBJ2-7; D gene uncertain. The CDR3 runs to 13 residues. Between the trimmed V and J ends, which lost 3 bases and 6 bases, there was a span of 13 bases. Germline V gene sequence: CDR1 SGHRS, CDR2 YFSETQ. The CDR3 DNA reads TGCGCCAGCAGCTCCGGGCCTGGCCGCGAGCAGTACTTC. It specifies CASSSGPGREQYF.

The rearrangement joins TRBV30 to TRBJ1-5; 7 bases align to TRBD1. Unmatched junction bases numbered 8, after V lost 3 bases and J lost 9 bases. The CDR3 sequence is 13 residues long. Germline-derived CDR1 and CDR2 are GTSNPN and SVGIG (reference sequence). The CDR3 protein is CAWRGTADGPQHF. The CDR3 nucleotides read TGTGCCTGGAGAGGGACAGCGGACGGGCCCCAGCATTTT.

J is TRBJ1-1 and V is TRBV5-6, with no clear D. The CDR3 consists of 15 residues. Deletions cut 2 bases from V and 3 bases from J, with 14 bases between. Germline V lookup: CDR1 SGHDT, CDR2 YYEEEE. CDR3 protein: CASSFSGQDYTEAFF. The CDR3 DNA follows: TGTGCCAGCAGCTTCTCTGGGCAGGATTACACTGAAGCTTTCTTT. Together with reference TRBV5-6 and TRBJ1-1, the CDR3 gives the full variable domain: DAGVTQSPTHLIKTRGQQVTLRCSPKSGHDTVSWYQQALGQGPQFIFQYYEEEERQRGNFPDRFSGHQFPNYSSELNVNALLLGDSALYLCASSFSGQDYTEAFFGQGTRLTVV.

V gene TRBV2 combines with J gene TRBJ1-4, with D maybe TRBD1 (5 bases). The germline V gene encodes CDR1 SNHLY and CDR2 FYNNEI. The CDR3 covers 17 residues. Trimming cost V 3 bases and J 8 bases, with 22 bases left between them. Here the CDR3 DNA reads TGTGCCAGCAGTGACGCCCGAGGGAGGGACTATTGGGAAAAACTGTTTTTT. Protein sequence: CASSDARGRDYWEKLFF.

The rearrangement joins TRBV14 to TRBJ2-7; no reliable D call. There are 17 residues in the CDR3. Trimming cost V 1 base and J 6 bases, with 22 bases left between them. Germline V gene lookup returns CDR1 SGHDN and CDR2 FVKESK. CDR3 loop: CASSQGLWNFNIGEQYF. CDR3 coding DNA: TGTGCCAGCAGCCAAGGATTATGGAATTTTAACATTGGCGAGCAGTACTTC.

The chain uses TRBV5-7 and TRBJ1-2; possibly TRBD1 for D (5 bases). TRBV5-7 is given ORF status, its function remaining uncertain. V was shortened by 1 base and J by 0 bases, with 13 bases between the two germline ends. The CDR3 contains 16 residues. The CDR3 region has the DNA TGTGCCAGCAGCTTGTCAGGGTCCGCTGCTAACTATGGCTACACCTTC. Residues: CASSLSGSAANYGYTF.

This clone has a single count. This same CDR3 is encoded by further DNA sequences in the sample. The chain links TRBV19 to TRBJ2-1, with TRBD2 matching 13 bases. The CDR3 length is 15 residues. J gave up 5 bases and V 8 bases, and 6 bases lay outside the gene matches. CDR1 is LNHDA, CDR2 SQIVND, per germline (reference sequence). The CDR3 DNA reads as TGTGCCAGTGTGGACGGACTAGCGGGAGACAATGAGCAGTTCTTC. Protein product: CASVDGLAGDNEQFF.

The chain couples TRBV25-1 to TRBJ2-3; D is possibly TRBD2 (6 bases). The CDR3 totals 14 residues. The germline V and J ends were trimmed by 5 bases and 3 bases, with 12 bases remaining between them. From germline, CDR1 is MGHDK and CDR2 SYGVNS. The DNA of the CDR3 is TGTGCCAGCAGTTCCCTAGCGCCTACAGATACGCAGTATTTT. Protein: CASSSLAPTDTQYF.

The CDR3 nucleotides are TGTGCCAGTAGTACCCTCCGGGACAGGGTCCACGAGCAGTACTTC. Residues: CASSTLRDRVHEQYF. This rearrangement joins TRBV19 to TRBJ2-7; TRBD1 aligns across 9 bases. Germline-derived CDR1 and CDR2 are LNHDA and SQIVND (reference sequence). With 4 bases clipped from V and 5 bases from J, the junction kept 9 bases outside the gene matches. CDR3 length equals 15 residues.

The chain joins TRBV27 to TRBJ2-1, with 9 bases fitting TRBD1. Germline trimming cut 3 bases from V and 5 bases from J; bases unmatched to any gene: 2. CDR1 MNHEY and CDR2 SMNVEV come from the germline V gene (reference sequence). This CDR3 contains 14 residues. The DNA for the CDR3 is TGTGCCAGCAGTTTCACAGGGGGCCACAATGAGCAGTTCTTC. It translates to CASSFTGGHNEQFF.

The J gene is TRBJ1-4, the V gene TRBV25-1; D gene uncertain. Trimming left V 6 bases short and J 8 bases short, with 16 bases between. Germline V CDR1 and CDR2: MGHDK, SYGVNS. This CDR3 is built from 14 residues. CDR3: CASRSPGLHEKLFF. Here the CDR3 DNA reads TGTGCCAGCAGGTCCCCGGGCCTTCACGAAAAACTGTTTTTT.

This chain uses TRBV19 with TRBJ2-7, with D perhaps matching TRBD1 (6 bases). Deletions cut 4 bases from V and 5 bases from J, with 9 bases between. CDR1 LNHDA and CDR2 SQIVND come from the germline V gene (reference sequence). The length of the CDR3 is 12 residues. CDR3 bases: TGTGCCAGTAGTAAGACAGGTAACGAGCAGTACTTC. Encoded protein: CASSKTGNEQYF.

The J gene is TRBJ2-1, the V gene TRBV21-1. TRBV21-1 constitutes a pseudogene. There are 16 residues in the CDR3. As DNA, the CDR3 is TGTGCCAGCAGCCCGAGGACGCCCCGGGCGGACAATGAGCAGTTCTTC. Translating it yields CASSPRTPRADNEQFF.

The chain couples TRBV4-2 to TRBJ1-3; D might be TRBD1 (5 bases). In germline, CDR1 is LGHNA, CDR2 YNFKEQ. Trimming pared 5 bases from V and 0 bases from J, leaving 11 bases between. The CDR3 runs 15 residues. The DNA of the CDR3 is TGTGCCAGCAGCACCAGACAGTCCTCTGGAAACACCATATATTTT. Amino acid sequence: CASSTRQSSGNTIYF.

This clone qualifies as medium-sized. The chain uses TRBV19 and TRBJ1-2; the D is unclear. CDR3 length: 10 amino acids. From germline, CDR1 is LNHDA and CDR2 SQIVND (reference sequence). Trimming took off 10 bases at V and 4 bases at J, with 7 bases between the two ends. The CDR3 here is CATEAYGYTF. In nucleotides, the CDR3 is TGTGCCACTGAGGCCTATGGCTACACCTTC. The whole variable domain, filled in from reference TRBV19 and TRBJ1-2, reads DGGITQSPKYLFRKEGQNVTLSCEQNLNHDAMYWYRQDPGQGLRLIYYSQIVNDFQKGDIAEGYSVSREKKESFPLTVTSAQKNPTAFYLCATEAYGYTFGSGTRLTVV.

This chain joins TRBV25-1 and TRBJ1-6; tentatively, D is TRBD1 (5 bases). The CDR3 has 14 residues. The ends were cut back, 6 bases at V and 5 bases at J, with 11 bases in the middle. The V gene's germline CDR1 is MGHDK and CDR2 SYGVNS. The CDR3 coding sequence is TGTGCCAGCAGAATACAGGCACATAATTCACCCCTCCACTTT. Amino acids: CASRIQAHNSPLHF. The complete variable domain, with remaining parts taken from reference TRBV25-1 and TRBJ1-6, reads EADIYQTPRYLVIGTGKKITLECSQTMGHDKMYWYQQDPGMELHLIHYSYGVNSTEKGDLSSESTVSRIRTEHFPLTLESARPSHTSQYLCASRIQAHNSPLHFGNGTRLTVT.